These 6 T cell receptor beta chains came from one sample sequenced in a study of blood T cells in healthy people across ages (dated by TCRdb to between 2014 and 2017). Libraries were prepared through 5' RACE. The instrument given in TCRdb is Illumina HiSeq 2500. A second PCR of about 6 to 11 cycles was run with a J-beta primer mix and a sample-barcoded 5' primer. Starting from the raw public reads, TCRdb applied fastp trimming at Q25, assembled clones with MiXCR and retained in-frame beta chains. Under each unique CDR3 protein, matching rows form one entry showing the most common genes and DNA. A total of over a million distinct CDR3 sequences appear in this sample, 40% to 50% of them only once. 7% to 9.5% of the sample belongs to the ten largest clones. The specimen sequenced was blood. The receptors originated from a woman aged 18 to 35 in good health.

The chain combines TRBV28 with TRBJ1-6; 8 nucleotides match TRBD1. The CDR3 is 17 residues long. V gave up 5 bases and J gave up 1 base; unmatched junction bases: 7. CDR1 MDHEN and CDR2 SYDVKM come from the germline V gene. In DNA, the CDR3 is TGTGCCAGCAGTATAGGACAGGGAAGGTCCTATAATTCACCCCTCCACTTT. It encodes CASSIGQGRSYNSPLHF.

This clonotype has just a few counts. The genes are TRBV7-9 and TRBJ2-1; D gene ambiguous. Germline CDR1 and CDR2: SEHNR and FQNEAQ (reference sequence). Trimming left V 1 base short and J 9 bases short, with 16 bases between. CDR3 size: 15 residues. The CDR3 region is CASSLGVGAFGEQFF. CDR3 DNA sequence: TGTGCCAGCAGCTTAGGTGTAGGAGCGTTTGGTGAGCAGTTCTTC. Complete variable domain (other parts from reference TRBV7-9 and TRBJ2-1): DTGVSQNPRHKITKRGQNVTFRCDPISEHNRLYWYRQTLGQGPEFLTYFQNEAQLEKSRLLSDRFSAERPKGSFSTLEIQRTEQGDSAMYLCASSLGVGAFGEQFFGPGTRLTVL.

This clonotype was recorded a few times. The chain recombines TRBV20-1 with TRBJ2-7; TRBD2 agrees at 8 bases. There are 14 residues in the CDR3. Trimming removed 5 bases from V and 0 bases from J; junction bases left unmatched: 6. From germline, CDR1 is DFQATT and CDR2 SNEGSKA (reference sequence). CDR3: CSAQERESSYEQYF. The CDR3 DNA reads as TGCAGTGCTCAGGAGCGGGAGTCCTCCTACGAGCAGTACTTC.

CDR3 bases: TGTGCCAGCACCCCAACTGGGTACAACTATGGCTACACCTTC. Translated: CASTPTGYNYGYTF. V is TRBV3-1 and J is TRBJ1-2; the D is unclear. Trimming removed 7 bases at V and 2 bases at J, with 14 bases between. The CDR3 totals 14 residues. In germline, CDR1 is LGHDT, CDR2 YNNKEL (reference sequence).

The chain's CDR3 is CATPGTGGGGYTF. The CDR3 DNA reads TGTGCCACCCCTGGGACAGGGGGTGGTGGCTACACCTTC. The chain is built from TRBV21-1 and TRBJ1-2; the table's TRBD1 call for D was not verified on the DNA. TRBV21-1 is assigned pseudogene status. The CDR3 sequence is 13 residues long.

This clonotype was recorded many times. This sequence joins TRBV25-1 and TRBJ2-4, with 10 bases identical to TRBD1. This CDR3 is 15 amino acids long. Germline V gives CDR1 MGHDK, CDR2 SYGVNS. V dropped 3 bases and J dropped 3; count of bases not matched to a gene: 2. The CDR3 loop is CASSDGTGVKNIQYF. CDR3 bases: TGTGCCAGCAGTGATGGGACAGGGGTCAAAAACATTCAGTACTTC.